This is a list of T cell receptor beta chains from one sample in a study of vaccination and CD4 T cells after COVID-19. TCRdb redid the calling of the PCR reads with MiXCR, one entry per CDR3 protein. In the table there are about 22,000 distinct CDR3 sequences, less than 50% of which are singletons. The antigens for these receptors are not known. The material was CD4+ T cells from blood, cultured in vitro, obtained before SARS-CoV-2 vaccination. The receptors stem from a human donor who had recovered from COVID-19. The CDR3 runs from the conserved cysteine through the conserved F or W. The D gene is left open where the match is weak. Clone sizes are given selectively: once, few, many, or a class where the clone is expanded.

>15|TRBD1|TRBJ1-1|TRBV10-3|few
TGTGCCATCAGTGTAGACAGGGGGCGAGACACTGAAGCTTTCTTT
CAISVDRGRDTEAFF
>15|TRBD1|TRBJ2-1|TRBV6-5|NA
TGTGCCAGCAGTTACTACGGGACAGGGGCCAATGAGCAGTTCTTC
CASSYYGTGANEQFF
>13|NA|TRBJ1-1|TRBV6-5|few
TGTGCCAGCAGTTATGGCGGGGACACTGAAGCTTTCTTT
CASSYGGDTEAFF
>15|NA|TRBJ1-2|TRBV6-1|NA
TGTGCCAGCAGTGATAACGGAGGAGGCTATGTAGGCTACACCTTC
CASSDNGGGYVGYTF
>13|NA|TRBJ2-5|TRBV20-1|few
TGCAGTGCTAGGAGGGGACCAAAAGAGACCCAGTACTTC
CSARRGPKETQYF
>11|NA|TRBJ1-5|TRBV5-1|NA
TGCGCCAGCAGCGACGGCTCGGCCCAGCATTTT
CASSDGSAQHF
>13|TRBD1|TRBJ1-5|TRBV7-2|NA
TGTGCCAGCACGACAGGGTACAATCAGCCCCAGCATTTT
CASTTGYNQPQHF
>16|TRBD2|TRBJ2-2|TRBV7-3|few
TGTGCCAGCAGCACCGGACTAGCGGGAGGCACCGGGGAGCTGTTTTTT
CASSTGLAGGTGELFF
>15|NA|TRBJ1-6|TRBV6-2/TRBV6-3|NA
TGTGCCAGCAGTCAGTGGAGAGCTTCTAATTCACCCCTCCACTTT
CASSQWRASNSPLHF
>10|NA|TRBJ2-1|TRBV7-2|medium-sized
TGTGCCAGCAGCCATGGAGAGCAGTTCTTC
CASSHGEQFF
>13|NA|TRBJ2-2|TRBV20-1|medium-sized
TGCAGTGCATGGGACCGATCCACCGGGGAGCTGTTTTTT
CSAWDRSTGELFF
>15|NA|TRBJ2-5|TRBV11-2|NA
TGTGCCAGCAGCTTAGATTCCGGAGTTCAGGAGACCCAGTACTTC
CASSLDSGVQETQYF
>15|NA|TRBJ1-1|TRBV18|NA
TGTGCCAGCTCACCATCAAAACAAGGGGACACTGAAGCTTTCTTT
CASSPSKQGDTEAFF
>16|NA|TRBJ1-2|TRBV2|few
TGTGCCAGCAGTGGCCTGCCGGGACGGAAGAACTATGGCTACACCTTC
CASSGLPGRKNYGYTF
>14|TRBD1|TRBJ1-1|TRBV29-1|NA
TGCAGCGTGGGGACAGGGCCCACGAACACTGAAGCTTTCTTT
CSVGTGPTNTEAFF
>13|TRBD1|TRBJ1-3|TRBV5-1|few
TGCGCCAGCGGACAGGGGATTGGAAACACCATATATTTT
CASGQGIGNTIYF
>14|NA|TRBJ2-7|TRBV10-3|few
TGTGCCATCAGTGAGCCCAGCGGAAACTACGAGCAGTACTTC
CAISEPSGNYEQYF
>15|NA|TRBJ1-1|TRBV30|NA
TGTGCCTGGAGTGTATCCCAGGGGCGGAACACTGAAGCTTTCTTT
CAWSVSQGRNTEAFF
>16|NA|TRBJ1-1|TRBV27|NA
TGTGCCAGCAGTACGCGGACGGTTACCATGAACACTGAAGCTTTCTTT
CASSTRTVTMNTEAFF
>15|NA|TRBJ1-3|TRBV5-8|few
TGTGCCAGCAGCTTTCGGGGGCAGGGTGGAAACACCATATATTTT
CASSFRGQGGNTIYF
>13|NA|TRBJ1-1|TRBV12-3/TRBV12-4|NA
TGTGCCAGCAGTTTAGGGGCAGGGACTGAAGCTTTCTTT
CASSLGAGTEAFF
>14|NA|TRBJ2-3|TRBV5-4|once
TGTGCCAGCAGCGTAAGGGGGGTCACAGATATGCAGTATTTT
CASSVRGVTDMQYF
>16|TRBD1|TRBJ1-5|TRBV10-3|NA
TGTGCCATCAGAGAAGGGGGCAGCGTTCCCAATCAGCCCCAGCATTTT
CAIREGGSVPNQPQHF
>15|TRBD2|TRBJ2-7|TRBV7-2|NA
TGTGCCAGCAGCACGGGGACTAGCGGGGGCTACGAGCAGTACTTC
CASSTGTSGGYEQYF
>12|NA|TRBJ1-5|TRBV7-2|few
TGTGCCAGCAGCTTAGATAATCAGCCCCAGCATTTT
CASSLDNQPQHF
>13|NA|TRBJ2-7|TRBV6-5|NA
TGTGCCAGCAGTTACGATCTGACCGGTGGGCAGTACTTC
CASSYDLTGGQYF
>13|NA|TRBJ2-7|TRBV20-1|NA
TGCAGTGCTAGGGATATTCAATCCTACGAGCAGTACTTC
CSARDIQSYEQYF
>11|NA|TRBJ1-2|TRBV12-3/TRBV12-4|once
TGTGCCAGCAGTTCTTTCTATGGCTACACCTTC
CASSSFYGYTF
>12|NA|TRBJ2-3|TRBV6-2/TRBV6-3|few
TGTGCCAGCAGTTCTAGCACAGATACGCAGTATTTT
CASSSSTDTQYF
>15|NA|TRBJ2-5|TRBV7-7|few
TGTGCCAGCACCAAAGGACTCTTCGAAGGGGAGACCCAGTACTTC
CASTKGLFEGETQYF
>15|NA|TRBJ2-3|TRBV7-9|few
TGTGCCAGCAGCTTAGCAGGGGCAGTGGGAGATACGCAGTATTTT
CASSLAGAVGDTQYF
>15|TRBD1|TRBJ1-5|TRBV20-1|NA
TGCAGTGCTAGTCAGGTTTCAGGGGGCTCTCAGCCCCAGCATTTT
CSASQVSGGSQPQHF
>14|NA|TRBJ1-6|TRBV15|medium-sized
TGTGCCACCAGCAGTGAGGGACGAGGATCACCCCTCCACTTT
CATSSEGRGSPLHF
>15|NA|TRBJ2-7|TRBV11-3|NA
TGTGCCAGCAGCTCCAGCGCCGGCAGGGGCTACGAGCAGTACTTC
CASSSSAGRGYEQYF
>19|TRBD1|TRBJ2-1|TRBV7-8|few
TGTGCCAGCAGCTTAGAGAGGGCGGGACAGGGGGCCCTATACAATGAGCAGTTCTTC
CASSLERAGQGALYNEQFF
>16|TRBD1|TRBJ2-5|TRBV5-1|once
TGCGCCAGCAGCTTAAGACCCGGGACAGGGGGAGAGACCCAGTACTTC
CASSLRPGTGGETQYF
>15|NA|TRBJ1-2|TRBV11-2|NA
TGTGCCAGCAGCTTAGATGCTGGATTCGACTATGGCTACACCTTC
CASSLDAGFDYGYTF
>14|NA|TRBJ2-7|TRBV10-3|few
TGTGCCATCAGTGTATCTTGGGTTTCGTCCGAGCAGTACTTC
CAISVSWVSSEQYF
>18|TRBD1|TRBJ2-5|TRBV11-2|NA
TGTGCCAGCAGCCTCAGTGGGACAGGGGTGGTCGGGCAAGAGACCCAGTACTTC
CASSLSGTGVVGQETQYF
>14|NA|TRBJ2-2|TRBV19|few
TGTGCCAGTAGTATTGGTGGGTACACCGGGGAGCTGTTTTTT
CASSIGGYTGELFF
>18|NA|TRBJ2-6|TRBV7-2|once
TGTGCCAGCAGCTTGGATCTAGACGGAAGCAGCTGGGCCAACGTCCTGACTTTC
CASSLDLDGSSWANVLTF
>13|NA|TRBJ1-5|TRBV20-1|few
TGCAGTGCTAGAGAATACACGGATCAGCCCCAGCATTTT
CSAREYTDQPQHF
>16|TRBD1|TRBJ1-1|TRBV5-1|NA
TGCGCCAGCAGCTTGGACAGGGGGCCGATAAACACTGAAGCTTTCTTT
CASSLDRGPINTEAFF
>14|NA|TRBJ2-5|TRBV28|once
TGTGCCAGCAGTTTTAAGGTTCCCCGAGAGACCCAGTACTTC
CASSFKVPRETQYF
>11|NA|TRBJ2-1|TRBV5-1|NA
TGCGCCAGCAGCGGTGCCGAGGGAAAGTTCTTC
CASSGAEGKFF
>14|NA|TRBJ1-2|TRBV29-1|NA
TGCAGCGTTCTTCAGGGAGCGGTAAACTATGGCTACACCTTC
CSVLQGAVNYGYTF
>13|NA|TRBJ1-2|TRBV6-1|NA
TGTGCCAGCAGTGAAGGGAAGGGCTTTGGCTACACCTTC
CASSEGKGFGYTF
>15|NA|TRBJ1-5|TRBV6-5|once
TGTGCCAACAGTTACTCGCACGATAGCAATCAGCCCCAGCATTTT
CANSYSHDSNQPQHF
>14|TRBD1|TRBJ2-1|TRBV10-3|NA
TGTGCCATCAGTGAGAAGCCGCAGGGGGATGAGCAGTTCTTC
CAISEKPQGDEQFF
>13|NA|TRBJ1-6|TRBV15|medium-sized
TGTGCCACCAGGGGGGACTATAATTCACCCCTCCACTTT
CATRGDYNSPLHF